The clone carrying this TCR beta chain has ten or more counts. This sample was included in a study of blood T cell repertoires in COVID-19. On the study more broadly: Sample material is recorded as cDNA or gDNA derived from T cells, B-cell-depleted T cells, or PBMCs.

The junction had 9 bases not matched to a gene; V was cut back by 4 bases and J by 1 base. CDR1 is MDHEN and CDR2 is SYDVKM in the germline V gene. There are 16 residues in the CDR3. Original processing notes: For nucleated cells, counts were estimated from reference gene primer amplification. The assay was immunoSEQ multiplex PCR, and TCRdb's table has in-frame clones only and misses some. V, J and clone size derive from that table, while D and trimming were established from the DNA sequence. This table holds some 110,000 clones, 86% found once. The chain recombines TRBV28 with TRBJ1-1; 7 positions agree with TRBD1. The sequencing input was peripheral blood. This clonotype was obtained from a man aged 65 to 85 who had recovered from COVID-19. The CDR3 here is CASSSPGDSPNTEAFF. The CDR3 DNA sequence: TGTGCCAGCAGTTCACCCGGGGACAGCCCGAACACTGAAGCTTTCTTT. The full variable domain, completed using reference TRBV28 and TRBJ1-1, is DVKVTQSSRYLVKRTGEKVFLECVQDMDHENMFWYRQDPGLGLRLIYFSYDVKMKEKGDIPEGYSVSREKKERFSLILESASTNQTSMYLCASSSPGDSPNTEAFFGQGTRLTVV.